This TCR beta chain was captured by sequencing in a study of response to subunit inactivated influenza vaccine. General observations from the study: Each seasonal flu vaccination may recruit only limited new T cells, authors suggested.

Using its own MiXCR run on the RT-PCR reads, TCRdb lists one record per CDR3 protein. The table lists about 500,000 distinct CDR3 sequences, roughly 13% of them singletons, with over 10% in the top ten. Details on this clonotype: Its specificity is not known.

This CDR3 is 13 amino acids long. V lost 6 bases and J 8 bases, leaving 14 bases between the germline ends. Germline lookup yields CDR1 SNHLY and CDR2 FYNNEI. The clonotype comes from a man between 45 and 60 years old who received an inactivated influenza vaccine. This chain joins TRBV2 and TRBJ2-1; D possibly corresponds to TRBD2 (6 bases). The source was PBMCs from blood, collected roughly 46 days after vaccination. The DNA for the CDR3 is TGTGCCAGCAGAAAGGACGGGAGAGATGAGCAGTTCTTC. Amino acids: CASRKDGRDEQFF.